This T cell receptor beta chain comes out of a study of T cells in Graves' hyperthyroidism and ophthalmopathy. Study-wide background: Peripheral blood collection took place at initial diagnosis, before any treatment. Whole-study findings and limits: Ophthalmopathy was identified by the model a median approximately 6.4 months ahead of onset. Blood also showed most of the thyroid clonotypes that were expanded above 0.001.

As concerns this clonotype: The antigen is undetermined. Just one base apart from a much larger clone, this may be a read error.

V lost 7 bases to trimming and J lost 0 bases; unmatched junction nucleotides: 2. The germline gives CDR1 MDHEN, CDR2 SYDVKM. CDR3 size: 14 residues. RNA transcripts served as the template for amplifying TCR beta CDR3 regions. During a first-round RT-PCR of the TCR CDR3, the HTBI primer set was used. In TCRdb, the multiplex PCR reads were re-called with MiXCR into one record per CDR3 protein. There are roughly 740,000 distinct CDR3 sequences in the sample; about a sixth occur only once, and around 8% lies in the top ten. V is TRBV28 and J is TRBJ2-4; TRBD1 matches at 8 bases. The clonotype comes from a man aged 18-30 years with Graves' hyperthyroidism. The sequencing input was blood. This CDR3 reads CASITGGAKNIQYF. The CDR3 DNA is TGTGCCAGCATTACAGGGGGAGCCAAAAACATTCAGTACTTC.